Presented here are 32 T cell receptor beta chains from one specimen sequenced in a study of blood T cell repertoires in COVID-19. Clones were read by immunoSEQ multiplex PCR, and TCRdb kept only the in-frame ones, dropping some. Altogether around 65,000 clones are present, approximately 90% being singletons, with the ten largest covering roughly 1.5%. Source material: peripheral blood. The origin of the receptors is a human donor in a cohort sampled during active COVID-19.

The V gene is TRBV9, the J gene TRBJ1-5, with 9 nucleotides matching TRBD1. The CDR3 consists of 15 residues. Trimming cost V 3 bases and J 6 bases; bases outside gene matches: 7. Germline CDR1 and CDR2: SGDLS and YYNGEE. The DNA of the CDR3 is TGTGCCAGCAGCGAGGGGACAGGGTATGTTCAGCCCCAGCATTTT. Residues: CASSEGTGYVQPQHF. The full variable domain, rest sourced from reference TRBV9 and TRBJ1-5, is DSGVTQTPKHLITATGQRVTLRCSPRSGDLSVYWYQQSLDQGLQFLIQYYNGEERAKGNILERFSAQQFPDLHSELNLSSLELGDSALYFCASSEGTGYVQPQHFGDGTRLSIL.

The chain links TRBV9 to TRBJ1-4; TRBD1 is a possible D gene (6 bases). The length of the CDR3 is 15 residues. V was shortened by 7 bases and J by 4 bases, with 17 bases between the two germline ends. From germline, CDR1 is SGDLS and CDR2 YYNGEE. DNA of the CDR3: TGTGCCAGCGCGTCGGGGGGACAACTTAATGAAAAACTGTTTTTT. Its translation: CASASGGQLNEKLFF.

The chain links TRBV19 to TRBJ2-1; 7 bases are shared with TRBD2. Germline loops: CDR1 LNHDA, CDR2 SQIVND (reference sequence). The CDR3 has 15 residues. With V trimmed by 10 bases and J by 2 bases, 11 bases remained unmatched. CDR3 coding DNA: TGTGCCACCTCGCGGGGCGGGAGAACCTACAATGAGCAGTTCTTC. Its translation: CATSRGGRTYNEQFF. Supplemented by reference TRBV19 and TRBJ2-1, the full variable domain reads DGGITQSPKYLFRKEGQNVTLSCEQNLNHDAMYWYRQDPGQGLRLIYYSQIVNDFQKGDIAEGYSVSREKKESFPLTVTSAQKNPTAFYLCATSRGGRTYNEQFFGPGTRLTVL.

This clone was counted once. The chain combines TRBV7-2 with TRBJ1-6; maybe TRBD1 (5 bases). The CDR3 has 13 amino acids. The ends were cut back, 8 bases at V and 10 bases at J, with 15 bases in the middle. Germline CDR1 reads SGHTA; CDR2 reads FQGNSA. CDR3 nucleotide sequence: TGTGCCAGCGCACCATCCGGGGGGTCACCCCTCCACTTT. This translates into CASAPSGGSPLHF.

This sequence joins TRBV28 and TRBJ2-7; TRBD2 agrees at 9 bases. The CDR3 covers 15 residues. Trimming removed 8 bases from V and 5 bases from J; junction bases left unmatched: 13. Germline V gives CDR1 MDHEN, CDR2 SYDVKM. In nucleotides, the CDR3 is TGTGCCAGCTCTTTCTCCGGCGGGAGGGTCCACGAGCAGTACTTC. Protein: CASSFSGGRVHEQYF. The full variable domain, completed using reference TRBV28 and TRBJ2-7, is DVKVTQSSRYLVKRTGEKVFLECVQDMDHENMFWYRQDPGLGLRLIYFSYDVKMKEKGDIPEGYSVSREKKERFSLILESASTNQTSMYLCASSFSGGRVHEQYFGPGTRLTVT.

The chain recombines TRBV12-3 or TRBV12-4 with TRBJ2-3; 10 bases agree with TRBD1. The CDR3 consists of 13 residues. The junction had 2 bases not matched to a gene; V was cut back by 5 bases and J by 6 bases. CDR3 in amino acids: CASSQGQGDTQYF. DNA for the CDR3: TGTGCCAGCAGTCAGGGACAGGGGGATACGCAGTATTTT.

The rearrangement joins TRBV7-2 to TRBJ2-7; 10 nucleotides line up with TRBD2. The CDR3 extends over 14 amino acids. Unmatched junction bases numbered 4, after V lost 5 bases and J lost 3 bases. Germline V lookup: CDR1 SGHTA, CDR2 FQGNSA. The CDR3 DNA is TGTGCCAGCAGCGGGGCTAGCGGGAGCTACGAGCAGTACTTC. Its protein is CASSGASGSYEQYF.

The J gene is TRBJ2-6, the V gene TRBV18, with 7 bases identical to TRBD1. The J segment lost 2 bases and the V segment lost 3 bases, leaving 1 base of the junction unmatched. The CDR3 sequence is 15 residues long. Germline V CDR1 and CDR2: KGHSH, LQKENI. The CDR3 region is CASSPTGTGANVLTF. Here the CDR3 DNA reads TGTGCCAGCTCACCGACAGGGACTGGGGCCAACGTCCTGACTTTC.

V usage is TRBV10-1 and J usage is TRBJ2-3; D is possibly TRBD2 (6 bases). Trimming pared 4 bases from V and 6 bases from J, leaving 8 bases between. This CDR3 comprises 12 residues. Looked up from germline, CDR1 is WNHNN and CDR2 is SYGVQD (reference sequence). Here the CDR3 reads CASSGGGDTQYF. CDR3 sequence (DNA): TGCGCCAGCAGTGGAGGAGGGGATACGCAGTATTTT.

The CDR3 loop reads CASSHGQSYGYTF. CDR3 sequence (DNA): TGCGCCAGCAGTCACGGACAGAGCTATGGCTACACCTTC. The chain joins TRBV10-1 to TRBJ1-2; possibly TRBD1 for D (6 bases). CDR3 size: 13 residues. V was shortened by 5 bases and J by 4 bases, with 11 bases between the two germline ends. Germline CDR1 is WNHNN and CDR2 is SYGVQD (reference sequence).

V gene TRBV21-1 combines with J gene TRBJ2-7; the table's D gene call, TRBD2, was not cross checked with the DNA. TRBV21-1 is an annotated pseudogene. The CDR3 spans 14 residues. This chain's CDR3 is CASSPRDSCYEQYF. The CDR3, as DNA: TGTGCCAGCAGCCCCCGGGACTCCTGCTACGAGCAGTACTTC.

CDR3 sequence: CASSSTTGSILYEQYF. The DNA for the CDR3 is TGTGCCAGCAGTTCAACGACAGGGAGTATCCTCTACGAGCAGTACTTC. The genes are TRBV25-1 and TRBJ2-7; TRBD1 aligns across 7 bases. Germline loops: CDR1 MGHDK, CDR2 SYGVNS. This CDR3 is built from 16 residues. V was pared by 5 bases and J by 3 bases, with 13 bases of the junction left unmatched.

The gene calls are TRBV4-3 and TRBJ1-3, with unresolved D. CDR1 is LGHNA, CDR2 YSLEER, per germline. Trimming took off 0 bases at V and 8 bases at J, with 17 bases between the two ends. This CDR3 comprises 16 residues. CDR3 nucleotides: TGCGCCAGCAGCCAAGATCGTTCGTACAGTAGAGACACCATATATTTT. Amino acids: CASSQDRSYSRDTIYF.

The rearrangement joins TRBV11-3 to TRBJ2-1; maybe TRBD2 (6 bases). CDR1 is SGHNT and CDR2 is YENEEA in the germline V gene. Trimming shortened V by 0 bases and J by 2 bases, and 11 bases separated the two germline ends. The CDR3 has 16 residues. CDR3 region: CASSLDRGTAYNEQFF. In DNA, the CDR3 is TGTGCCAGCAGCTTAGATCGCGGGACGGCCTACAATGAGCAGTTCTTC. Looking up the rest from reference TRBV11-3 and TRBJ2-1 gives the full variable domain: EAGVVQSPRYKIIEKKQPVAFWCNPISGHNTLYWYLQNLGQGPELLIRYENEEAVDDSQLPKDRFSAERLKGVDSTLKIQPAELGDSAVYLCASSLDRGTAYNEQFFGPGTRLTVL.

By share of the sample, this clone is medium-sized. This sequence joins TRBV28 and TRBJ1-2; 7 bases map to TRBD1. Unmatched junction bases numbered 15, after V lost 7 bases and J lost 1 base. In germline, CDR1 is MDHEN, CDR2 SYDVKM. The CDR3 is 17 residues long. CDR3 in amino acids: CASIGGDSQASNYGYTF. CDR3 DNA sequence: TGTGCCAGCATCGGGGGGGACAGTCAAGCAAGTAACTATGGCTACACCTTC.

This sequence joins TRBV7-8 and TRBJ1-6, with 7 bases aligning to TRBD1. J lost 6 bases, V lost 5 bases, and 10 bases had no gene match. Per germline, CDR1 SGHVS and CDR2 FQNEAQ. The CDR3 length is 16 residues. In nucleotides, the CDR3 is TGTGCCAGCAGCCTGACAGGGATGGAGGGTAATTCACCCCTCCACTTT. The encoded protein is CASSLTGMEGNSPLHF.

This rearrangement joins TRBV23-1 to TRBJ1-2; D gene ambiguous. TRBV23-1 is an ORF, with its function uncertain. The CDR3 runs 12 residues. With 10 bases removed from V and 0 bases from J, the gap between germline ends came to 9 bases. CDR3 in DNA: TGCGCCATCGAGCAGGCTAACTATGGCTACACCTTC. It codes for CAIEQANYGYTF.

This clone was observed a single time. The gene calls are TRBV5-1 and TRBJ2-3; TRBD2 agrees at 11 bases. Germline trimming cut 6 bases from V and 6 bases from J; bases unmatched to any gene: 12. The CDR3 has 16 amino acids. Looked up from germline, CDR1 is SGHRS and CDR2 is YFSETQ. The CDR3 sequence is CASNSVAGGSADTQYF. DNA of the CDR3: TGCGCCAGCAACTCCGTAGCGGGAGGGTCGGCCGATACGCAGTATTTT.

CDR3 in DNA: TGTGCCAGCAGACCCCAGGGGTCCTACGAGCAGTACTTC. This codes for CASRPQGSYEQYF. V and J are TRBV28 and TRBJ2-7; a possible D gene is TRBD1 (6 bases). V was trimmed by 6 bases and J by 1 base, leaving 10 bases between them. In germline, CDR1 is MDHEN, CDR2 SYDVKM. This CDR3 contains 13 residues.

The J gene is TRBJ2-7, the V gene TRBV7-2, with D possibly TRBD1 on 5 matching bases. From germline, CDR1 is SGHTA and CDR2 FQGNSA. The V end lost 4 bases, the J end lost 6 bases, and 13 bases lay between the germline ends. The CDR3 covers 13 residues. The CDR3: CASSSPGWAEQYF. Here the CDR3 DNA reads TGTGCCAGCAGCTCCCCAGGGTGGGCCGAGCAGTACTTC.

This sequence joins TRBV7-9 and TRBJ2-1; 8 positions match TRBD1. Losses at the gene ends were 5 bases for V and 3 bases for J; bases not matched to a gene: 6. This CDR3 is 15 amino acids long. Germline assignment: CDR1 SEHNR and CDR2 FQNEAQ (reference sequence). Here the CDR3 reads CASSPGQGDYNEQFF. The CDR3 bases are TGTGCCAGCAGCCCCGGACAGGGTGACTACAATGAGCAGTTCTTC. The variable domain in full, completed from reference TRBV7-9 and TRBJ2-1, reads DTGVSQNPRHKITKRGQNVTFRCDPISEHNRLYWYRQTLGQGPEFLTYFQNEAQLEKSRLLSDRFSAERPKGSFSTLEIQRTEQGDSAMYLCASSPGQGDYNEQFFGPGTRLTVL.

This chain links TRBV7-9 with TRBJ2-1; 10 nucleotides match TRBD2. This CDR3 region has 16 residues. Germline V gene sequence: CDR1 SEHNR, CDR2 FQNEAQ (reference sequence). The V gene end was trimmed by 2 bases and the J gene end by 6 bases; junction bases not matched to a gene: 7. The CDR3 sequence: CASSLRTSGGFNEQFF. As DNA, the CDR3 is TGTGCCAGCAGCTTAAGGACTAGCGGAGGCTTCAATGAGCAGTTCTTC. Looking up the rest from reference TRBV7-9 and TRBJ2-1 gives the full variable domain: DTGVSQNPRHKITKRGQNVTFRCDPISEHNRLYWYRQTLGQGPEFLTYFQNEAQLEKSRLLSDRFSAERPKGSFSTLEIQRTEQGDSAMYLCASSLRTSGGFNEQFFGPGTRLTVL.

Details on this clone: At one end, the junction sequence differs from germline, possibly due to a read error. The chain joins TRBV9 to TRBJ2-7, with TRBD1 matching 9 bases. This CDR3 spans 15 amino acids. Germline CDR1 and CDR2: SGDLS and YYNGEE. In DNA form, the CDR3 reads TGTGTCAGCAGCGATTCGCGGGACAGGGTTAGGGAGCAGTACTTC. It encodes CVSSDSRDRVREQYF.

The V and J genes are TRBV4-2 and TRBJ2-1, with 14 bases aligning to TRBD2. The CDR3 is made up of 16 amino acids. V shed 3 bases and J 9 bases; nucleotides not matched to a gene: 7. The V gene's germline CDR1 is LGHNA and CDR2 YNFKEQ. For the CDR3, the DNA is TGTGCCAGCAGCCATACGGGACTAGCGGGAGCGGGTGAGCAGTTCTTC. Translating gives CASSHTGLAGAGEQFF.

The V call is TRBV5-1, the J call TRBJ2-1; the D is unclear. The CDR3 has 16 residues. Germline V gene data show CDR1 as SGHRS and CDR2 as YFSETQ. V was clipped by 0 bases and J by 0 bases, with 10 bases between them. This CDR3 is CASSLEMWSSYNEQFF. CDR3 in DNA: TGCGCCAGCAGCTTGGAAATGTGGAGCTCCTACAATGAGCAGTTCTTC.

This sequence joins TRBV5-6 and TRBJ2-1; 10 bases fit TRBD2. The CDR3 loop spans 15 amino acids. V lost 3 bases, J lost 4 bases, and 4 bases stayed unmatched. Germline CDR1 reads SGHDT; CDR2 reads YYEEEE. The CDR3 spells CASSWTSGTYNEQFF. The CDR3 DNA is TGTGCCAGCAGCTGGACTAGCGGAACTTACAATGAGCAGTTCTTC. Full variable domain (rest looked up from reference TRBV5-6 and TRBJ2-1): DAGVTQSPTHLIKTRGQQVTLRCSPKSGHDTVSWYQQALGQGPQFIFQYYEEEERQRGNFPDRFSGHQFPNYSSELNVNALLLGDSALYLCASSWTSGTYNEQFFGPGTRLTVL.

The rearrangement joins TRBV10-1 to TRBJ2-3; TRBD2 aligns across 8 bases. The J segment lost 2 bases and the V segment lost 3 bases, leaving 4 bases of the junction unmatched. Germline V gives CDR1 WNHNN, CDR2 SYGVQD (reference sequence). This CDR3 has 15 residues. Here the CDR3 reads CASSDHSGITDTQYF. The CDR3 coding sequence is TGCGCCAGCAGTGACCATAGCGGGATCACAGATACGCAGTATTTT.

The CDR3 DNA sequence: TGTGCCAGCAGTGTAGAGTACGGCTCCTACGAGCAGTACTTC. Translated: CASSVEYGSYEQYF. This chain connects TRBV25-1 to TRBJ2-7, with D hard to call. The CDR3 is 14 residues long. Germline values: CDR1 MGHDK, CDR2 SYGVNS. V lost 4 bases, J lost 0 bases, and 10 bases lay in between.

J is TRBJ2-1 and V is TRBV6-5; perhaps TRBD2 as D (6 bases). CDR1 and CDR2 from the germline V gene are MNHEY and SVGAGI. The CDR3 sequence is 15 residues long. V lost 8 bases and J lost 2, with 16 bases in between. In nucleotides, the CDR3 is TGTGCCAGCCGCATCAACTGGGGGGCCTACAATGAGCAGTTCTTC. It is translated as CASRINWGAYNEQFF.

The rearrangement joins TRBV18 to TRBJ1-4, with 9 bases aligning to TRBD1. Trimming removed 1 base from V and 0 bases from J; junction bases left unmatched: 6. The germline gives CDR1 KGHSH, CDR2 LQKENI. The CDR3 consists of 18 residues. CDR3 amino acids: CASSPLGTGIATNEKLFF. The CDR3, as DNA: TGTGCCAGCTCACCACTCGGGACAGGGATAGCAACTAATGAAAAACTGTTTTTT.

J is TRBJ2-2 and V is TRBV7-3, with D perhaps matching TRBD2 (5 bases). V lost 3 bases, J lost 1 base, and 12 bases lay in between. Germline V gene sequence: CDR1 SGHTA, CDR2 FQGTGA. This CDR3 contains 16 residues. The CDR3 reads CASSFIPTRNTGELFF. CDR3 bases: TGTGCCAGCAGCTTTATCCCCACTAGGAACACCGGGGAGCTGTTTTTT.

The V gene is TRBV5-1, the J gene TRBJ2-1, with 10 bases matching TRBD2. CDR1 SGHRS and CDR2 YFSETQ come from the germline V gene. V trimming: 0 bases; J trimming: 5 bases; junction bases outside the gene matches: 11. The CDR3 extends over 18 amino acids. The CDR3 DNA reads TGCGCCAGCAGCTTGGTACGTGTGCGGCTAGCGGGAGACAATGAGCAGTTCTTC. It specifies CASSLVRVRLAGDNEQFF. Drawing the rest from reference TRBV5-1 and TRBJ2-1, the complete variable domain is KAGVTQTPRYLIKTRGQQVTLSCSPISGHRSVSWYQQTPGQGLQFLFEYFSETQRNKGNFPGRFSGRQFSNSRSEMNVSTLELGDSALYLCASSLVRVRLAGDNEQFFGPGTRLTVL.